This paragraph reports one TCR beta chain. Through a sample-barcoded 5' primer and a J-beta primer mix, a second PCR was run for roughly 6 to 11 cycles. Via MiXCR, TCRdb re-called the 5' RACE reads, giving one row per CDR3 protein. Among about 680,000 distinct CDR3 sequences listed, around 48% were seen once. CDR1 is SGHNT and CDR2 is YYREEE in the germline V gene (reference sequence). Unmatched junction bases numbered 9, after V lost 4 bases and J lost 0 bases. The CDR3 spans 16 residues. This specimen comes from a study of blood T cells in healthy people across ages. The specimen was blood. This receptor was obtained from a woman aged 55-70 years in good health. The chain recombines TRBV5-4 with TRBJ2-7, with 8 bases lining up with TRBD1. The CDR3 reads CASSPSGTGASYEQYF. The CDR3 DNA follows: TGTGCCAGCAGCCCATCCGGGACAGGTGCCTCCTACGAGCAGTACTTC.